This T cell receptor (beta chain) was identified in a study of blood T cell repertoires in COVID-19. Study-wide background: PBMCs, B-cell-depleted T cells, or T cells provided the cDNA or gDNA that made up the material.

Original processing notes: Amplification from reference gene primers served as the basis for estimated nucleated cell counts. Libraries were prepared by immunoSEQ multiplex PCR; TCRdb keeps only in-frame clonotypes and omits some of them. That table gives V, J and clone size, and the DNA gave D and trimming. The data hold some 160,000 clones, with 84% observed a single time. The CDR3 length is 17 residues. J lost 7 bases, V lost 1 base, and 13 bases had no gene match. Looked up from germline, CDR1 is SGHTS and CDR2 is YDEGEE. Adults between about 18 and 89 years of age took part from more than 20 US areas.

The sample taken for sequencing was PBMCs or T cells enriched from blood (not recorded which). The source of this sequence is a woman aged 50 to 60 who had recovered from COVID-19. The chain recombines TRBV5-8 with TRBJ2-1; 8 nucleotides match TRBD2. CDR3 amino acids: CASSLIFSSGSFNEQFF. DNA of the CDR3: TGTGCCAGCAGCTTGATCTTTTCTAGCGGGTCGTTTAATGAGCAGTTCTTC.